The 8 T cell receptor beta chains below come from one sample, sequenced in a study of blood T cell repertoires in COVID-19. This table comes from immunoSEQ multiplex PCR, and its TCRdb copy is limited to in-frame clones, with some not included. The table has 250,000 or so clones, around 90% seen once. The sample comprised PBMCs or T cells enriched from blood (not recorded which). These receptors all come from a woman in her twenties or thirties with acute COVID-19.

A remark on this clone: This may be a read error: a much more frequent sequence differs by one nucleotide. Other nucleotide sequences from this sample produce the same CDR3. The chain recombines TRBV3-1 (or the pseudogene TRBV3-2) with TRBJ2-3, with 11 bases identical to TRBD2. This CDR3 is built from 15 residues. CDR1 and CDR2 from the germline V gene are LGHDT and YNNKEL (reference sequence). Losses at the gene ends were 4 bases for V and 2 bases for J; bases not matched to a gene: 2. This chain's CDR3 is CASSPGLADTDTQYF. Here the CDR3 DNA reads TGTGCCAGCAGCCCGGGACTAGCGGACACAGATACGCAGTATTTT.

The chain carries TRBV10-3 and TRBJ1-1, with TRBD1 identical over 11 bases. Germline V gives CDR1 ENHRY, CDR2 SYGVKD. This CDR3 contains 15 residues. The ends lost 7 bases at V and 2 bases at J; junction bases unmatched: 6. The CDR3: CAITDGQGANTEAFF. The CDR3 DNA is TGTGCCATCACAGATGGACAGGGGGCAAACACTGAAGCTTTCTTT.

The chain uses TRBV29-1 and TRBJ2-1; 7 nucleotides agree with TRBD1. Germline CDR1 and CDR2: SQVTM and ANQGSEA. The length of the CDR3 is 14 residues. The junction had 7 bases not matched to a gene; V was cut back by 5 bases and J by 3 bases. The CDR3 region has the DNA TGCAGCGTTTTCCGGGACAGAGACTACAATGAGCAGTTCTTC. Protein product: CSVFRDRDYNEQFF.

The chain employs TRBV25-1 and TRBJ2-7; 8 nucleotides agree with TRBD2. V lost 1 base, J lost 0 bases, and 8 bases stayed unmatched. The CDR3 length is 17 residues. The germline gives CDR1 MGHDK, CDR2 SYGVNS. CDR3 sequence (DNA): TGTGCCAGCAGTGAATTAACTAGCGGCGGGAGCTCCTACGAGCAGTACTTC. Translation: CASSELTSGGSSYEQYF.

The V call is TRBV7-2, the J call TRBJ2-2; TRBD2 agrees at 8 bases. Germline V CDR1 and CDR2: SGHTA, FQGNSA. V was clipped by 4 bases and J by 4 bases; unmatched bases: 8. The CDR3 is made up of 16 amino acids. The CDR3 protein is CASSYQLTSVTGELFF. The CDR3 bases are TGTGCCAGCAGCTACCAGCTGACTAGCGTCACCGGGGAGCTGTTTTTT.

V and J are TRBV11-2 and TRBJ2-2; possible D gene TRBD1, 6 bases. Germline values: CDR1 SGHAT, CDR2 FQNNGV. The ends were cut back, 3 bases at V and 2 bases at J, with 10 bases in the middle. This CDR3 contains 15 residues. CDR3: CASSFQGSNTGELFF. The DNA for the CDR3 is TGTGCCAGCAGCTTCCAGGGGAGTAACACCGGGGAGCTGTTTTTT.

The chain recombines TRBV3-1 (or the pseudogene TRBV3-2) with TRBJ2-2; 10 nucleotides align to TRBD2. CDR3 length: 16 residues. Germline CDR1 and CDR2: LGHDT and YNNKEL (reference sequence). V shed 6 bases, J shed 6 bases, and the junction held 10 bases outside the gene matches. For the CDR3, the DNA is TGTGCCAGCAGTGGGTCTTCTAGCGGGGGCGCCGGGGAGCTGTTTTTT. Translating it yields CASSGSSSGGAGELFF.

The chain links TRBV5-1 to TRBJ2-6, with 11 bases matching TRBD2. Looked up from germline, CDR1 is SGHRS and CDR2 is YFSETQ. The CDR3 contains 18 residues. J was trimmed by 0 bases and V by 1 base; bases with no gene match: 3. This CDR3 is CASSLRTSGFSGANVLTF. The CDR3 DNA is TGCGCCAGCAGCTTGAGGACTAGCGGGTTCTCTGGGGCCAACGTCCTGACTTTC.